This TCR beta chain came from a study of identical twins. General study points: Insertion counts were lower in abundant cord blood beta clonotypes, a trend that memory repertoires did not show. Zero-insertion results could be subject to partial confounding by invariant MAIT and iNKT cells.

Germline CDR1 reads SGHDT; CDR2 reads YYEEEE. CDR3 size: 14 residues. V lost 4 bases to trimming and J lost 2 bases; unmatched junction nucleotides: 5. No donor was unhealthy or non-Caucasian. After template switching added a universal primer site, the resulting cDNA carried unique molecular identifiers. MiXCR, applied by TCRdb to the 5' RACE reads, yields one record per CDR3 protein. This sample has some 460,000 distinct CDR3 sequences; about 14% occur once, and the top ten carry 0.52%. Concerning this clonotype itself: Its antigen is currently unknown.

These data also featured in a second study, about yellow fever vaccine responses in identical twins.

This clonotype originated in a woman in her late teens or twenties in good health. The specimen was CD4+ T cells sorted from blood. The V and J genes are TRBV5-6 and TRBJ2-5; the match to TRBD1 covers 7 bases. CDR3: CASSPTTGQETQYF. CDR3 nucleotide sequence: TGTGCCAGCAGCCCAACGACAGGGCAAGAGACCCAGTACTTC.